The TCR beta chain under discussion was sequenced for a study of OX40 agonist ivuxolimab in advanced cancers. Study summary: Patients were over 65% male with ages roughly 20 to 90, mean roughly 64. Study-wide results and caveats: CD8+ T cells (on average) carried more expanded clones than CD4+ T cells. Expanded peripheral T cells had an undetermined antigen specificity.

As concerns this clone: The antigen is unknown.

Data came from immunoSEQ multiplex PCR; TCRdb stores just in-frame clones and leaves some out. The data contain tens of thousands of clones, 75% to 90% of them seen just once; the ten biggest clones take up around 9.9%. The trim removed 4 bases at V and 0 bases at J, leaving 11 bases unmatched. Germline CDR1 is MNHEY and CDR2 is SMNVEV (reference sequence). This CDR3 is built from 18 residues. The TCR sequence derives from an adult with an advanced solid tumor such as melanoma, head and neck, liver or kidney cancer. The specimen comprised CD4+ or CD8+ T cells sorted from blood, sampled in a trial of the OX40 agonist ivuxolimab. The genes are TRBV27 and TRBJ1-3, with 8 bases lining up with TRBD1. In DNA form, the CDR3 reads TGTGCCAGCAGTTGGGGCAGGGGGCTTGCGCTCTCTGGAAACACCATATATTTT. Amino acid sequence: CASSWGRGLALSGNTIYF.